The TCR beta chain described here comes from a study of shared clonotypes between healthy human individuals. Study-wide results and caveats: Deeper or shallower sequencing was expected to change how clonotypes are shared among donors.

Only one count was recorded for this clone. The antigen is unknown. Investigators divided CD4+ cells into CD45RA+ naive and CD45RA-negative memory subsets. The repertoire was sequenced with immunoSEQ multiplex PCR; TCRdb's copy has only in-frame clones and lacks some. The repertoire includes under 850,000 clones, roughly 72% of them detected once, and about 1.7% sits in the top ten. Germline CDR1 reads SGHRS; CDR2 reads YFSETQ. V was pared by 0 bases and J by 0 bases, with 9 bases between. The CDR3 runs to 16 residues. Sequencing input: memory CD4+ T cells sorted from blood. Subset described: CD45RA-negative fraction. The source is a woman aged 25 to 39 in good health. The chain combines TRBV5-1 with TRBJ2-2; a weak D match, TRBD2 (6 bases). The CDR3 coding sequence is TGCGCCAGCAGCTTGGTTCGGGGGACGAACACCGGGGAGCTGTTTTTT. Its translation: CASSLVRGTNTGELFF.